This T cell receptor (beta chain) was observed in a study of T cells expressing NK-cell markers. TCRdb re-called the 5' RACE reads; one entry per CDR3 protein, DNA not given. The sample totals fewer than 400,000 distinct CDR3 sequences; its top ten clones hold about 10%. From germline, CDR1 is LGHDT and CDR2 YNNKEL (reference sequence). The CDR3 contains 16 residues. The source material was blood T cells: a sorted CD56 or NKG2C T cell subset, CD4+ or CD8+ T cells, or bulk PBMC T cells (not recorded which). This clonotype was obtained from a woman between 45 and 65 years old in good health. The rearrangement links TRBV3-1 to TRBJ2-7; the D call from TCRdb, TRBD2, cannot be confirmed without DNA. CDR3 region: CASSPYMTSGTYEQYF.